The 29 T cell receptor beta chains below were found in one sample sequenced in a study of T-cell memory formation after mild COVID-19. TCRdb itself ran the 5' RACE reads through MiXCR, one entry per CDR3 protein. This sample carries about 350,000 distinct CDR3 sequences, approximately 14% of them seen once, and the ten largest clones take about 20%. The source material was PBMCs or a T cell subset sorted from them (not recorded which). The receptors come from a man aged 18 to 29 who had mild COVID-19 (a few samples of this study predate the infection). Cell type and time point are not known.

The sample holds a few counts of this clonotype. The genes are TRBV6-6 and TRBJ2-7; unclear D gene. V lost 0 bases, J lost 4 bases, and 7 bases lay in between. Germline assignment: CDR1 MNHNY and CDR2 SVGAGI (reference sequence). The CDR3 is 13 amino acids. This chain's CDR3 is CASSYSTGYEQYF. In DNA form, the CDR3 reads TGTGCCAGCAGTTACTCGACCGGGTACGAGCAGTACTTC.

CDR3 nucleotide sequence: TGTGCCAGCAGCTTAACCGCGGACACTGAAGCTTTCTTT. It yields the protein CASSLTADTEAFF. The gene calls are TRBV7-9 and TRBJ1-1; D unclear. V was pared by 2 bases and J by 3 bases, with 7 bases between. The length of the CDR3 is 13 residues. Germline CDR1 SEHNR, CDR2 FQNEAQ (reference sequence). The variable domain in full, completed from reference TRBV7-9 and TRBJ1-1, reads DTGVSQNPRHKITKRGQNVTFRCDPISEHNRLYWYRQTLGQGPEFLTYFQNEAQLEKSRLLSDRFSAERPKGSFSTLEIQRTEQGDSAMYLCASSLTADTEAFFGQGTRLTVV.

This clonotype turned up a few times. The V call is TRBV27, the J call TRBJ2-7; D unresolved. The germline V gene has CDR1 MNHEY and CDR2 SMNVEV (reference sequence). The V end was cut by 2 bases, the J end by 3 bases, with 8 bases between. This CDR3 contains 13 residues. CDR3 amino acids: CASSLRSVYEQYF. DNA of the CDR3: TGTGCCAGCAGTTTACGTAGTGTCTACGAGCAGTACTTC.

CDR3 region: CASSLQGEGPGNTIYF. DNA of the CDR3: TGTGCCAGCAGCTTGCAGGGAGAAGGGCCTGGAAACACCATATATTTT. This chain connects TRBV5-6 to TRBJ1-3, with D possibly matching TRBD1 (5 bases). Germline V gene data show CDR1 as SGHDT and CDR2 as YYEEEE. Trimming took off 1 base at V and 2 bases at J, with 13 bases between the two ends. The CDR3 runs 16 residues.

This clonotype was observed many times. J is TRBJ2-1 and V is TRBV6-2 or TRBV6-3; no definite D call. Germline V gene sequence: CDR1 MNHEY, CDR2 SVGEGT. The CDR3 sequence is 13 residues long. Trimming stripped 8 bases from V and 0 bases from J, with 8 bases between. The CDR3 nucleotides read TGTGCCAGCGTTCTCAGCTCCTACAATGAGCAGTTCTTC. Protein sequence: CASVLSSYNEQFF.

This clonotype was counted at least ten times. This chain's CDR3 is CSVRVPGPNTEAFF. The CDR3 DNA is TGCAGTGTCAGAGTTCCGGGGCCGAACACTGAAGCTTTCTTT. The genes are TRBV20-1 and TRBJ1-1; D is possibly TRBD1 (5 bases). CDR3 length equals 14 residues. Germline CDR1 DFQATT, CDR2 SNEGSKA (reference sequence). V was clipped by 7 bases and J by 1 base, with 16 bases between them.

The CDR3 protein is CASSPTGFSGNTIYF. The CDR3 DNA is TGTGCCAGCAGCCCTACAGGGTTCTCTGGAAACACCATATATTTT. The chain links TRBV7-9 to TRBJ1-3; tentative D call: TRBD1 (6 bases). V was pared by 5 bases and J by 0 bases, with 11 bases between. CDR3 length: 15 amino acids. CDR1 and CDR2 (germline): SEHNR, FQNEAQ (reference sequence).

In its sample, this clonotype was seen a few times. The rearrangement links TRBV6-5 to TRBJ2-5; TRBD1 is a possible D gene (5 bases). The CDR3 contains 15 residues. Per germline, CDR1 MNHEY and CDR2 SVGAGI. V lost 2 bases, J lost 5 bases, and 15 bases lay in between. CDR3 bases: TGTGCCAGCAGTTACGGTACAGGTTCGGGCGAGACCCAGTACTTC. It translates to CASSYGTGSGETQYF.

The chain uses TRBV5-1 and TRBJ2-7; 7 nucleotides match TRBD1. The V gene end was trimmed by 2 bases and the J gene end by 4 bases; junction bases not matched to a gene: 9. The V gene's germline CDR1 is SGHRS and CDR2 YFSETQ. The CDR3 covers 15 residues. In DNA, the CDR3 is TGCGCCAGCAGCTTCACCCCCGGGACAGATTACGAGCAGTACGTC. Amino acids: CASSFTPGTDYEQYV.

This clonotype appeared a few times. The gene calls are TRBV20-1 and TRBJ2-2, with a weak D call TRBD2 (6 bases). This CDR3 spans 16 amino acids. CDR1 and CDR2 (germline): DFQATT, SNEGSKA (reference sequence). Trimming cost V 0 bases and J 5 bases, with 16 bases left between them. The chain's CDR3 is CSARDLGTRYTGELFF. CDR3 coding DNA: TGCAGTGCTAGAGATCTCGGGACTCGATATACCGGGGAGCTGTTTTTT.

This clonotype was counted ten times or more. V and J are TRBV6-4 and TRBJ2-3; 7 bases agree with TRBD2. V lost 0 bases to trimming and J lost 1 base; unmatched junction nucleotides: 1. CDR3 size: 15 residues. Germline V gives CDR1 MRHNA, CDR2 SNTAGT. The CDR3 spells CASSDSSGGTDTQYF. The CDR3, as DNA: TGTGCCAGCAGTGACTCGAGCGGGGGCACAGATACGCAGTATTTT.

The rearrangement joins TRBV12-3 or TRBV12-4 to TRBJ2-5; TRBD1 agrees at 9 bases. CDR3 length equals 14 residues. Trimming cost V 5 bases and J 4 bases; bases outside gene matches: 5. Here the CDR3 DNA reads TGTGCCAGCAGTGGTACAGGGGGCCGAGAGACCCAGTACTTC. Residues: CASSGTGGRETQYF.

V usage is TRBV19 and J usage is TRBJ1-5, with 9 bases that match TRBD1. This CDR3 region has 13 residues. After removal of 8 bases from V and 6 bases from J, the junction contained 5 bases not matched to a gene. Germline V lookup: CDR1 LNHDA, CDR2 SQIVND (reference sequence). The CDR3 region is CASADRGSQPQHF. The CDR3 coding sequence is TGTGCCAGTGCTGACAGGGGGTCTCAGCCCCAGCATTTT.

The chain is built from TRBV12-3 or TRBV12-4 and TRBJ2-7; D is possibly TRBD2 (6 bases). The CDR3 consists of 13 residues. The CDR3 is CASSSGTSYEQFV. CDR3 in DNA: TGTGCCAGCAGTTCCGGGACTTCCTACGAGCAGTTCGTC.

This clonotype was counted a few times. The chain couples TRBV10-3 to TRBJ2-1; tentative D call: TRBD2 (6 bases). This CDR3 region has 17 residues. The germline V gene encodes CDR1 ENHRY and CDR2 SYGVKD. V was pared by 0 bases and J by 6 bases, with 18 bases between. CDR3 DNA sequence: TGTGCCATCAGTGAGTCGAAATCGGGGGAAGGGGCCAATGAGCAGTTCTTC. Translation: CAISESKSGEGANEQFF.

This clonotype was picked up a small number of times. V and J are TRBV29-1 and TRBJ1-5; no clear D. The CDR3 consists of 14 residues. CDR1 SQVTM and CDR2 ANQGSEA come from the germline V gene. The V gene lost 5 bases and the J gene lost 0 bases, with 11 bases spanning the gap. The chain's CDR3 is CSVSAGTSNQPQHF. DNA for the CDR3: TGCAGCGTTTCGGCTGGAACTAGCAATCAGCCCCAGCATTTT.

This clonotype came up many times. This chain uses TRBV5-1 with TRBJ2-3, with 11 positions matching TRBD1. Germline assignment: CDR1 SGHRS and CDR2 YFSETQ. V lost 3 bases and J lost 6; bases outside the gene matches: 9. There are 16 residues in the CDR3. CDR3 sequence (DNA): TGCGCCAGCAGCTCAGAAGGACAGGGGGCATCGGATACGCAGTATTTT. It is translated as CASSSEGQGASDTQYF.

The chain is built from TRBV15 and TRBJ2-3; no firm D call. The CDR3 runs 11 residues. Germline assignment: CDR1 LNHNV and CDR2 YYDKDF (reference sequence). The ends were cut back, 1 base at V and 9 bases at J, with 5 bases in the middle. The CDR3 loop reads CATSRVDTQYF. CDR3 in DNA: TGTGCCACCAGCAGAGTCGACACGCAGTATTTT.

This clonotype was counted a few times. The chain recombines TRBV20-1 with TRBJ1-2; D gene uncertain. V shed 1 base and J shed 4 bases, with 4 bases lying between them. Per germline, CDR1 DFQATT and CDR2 SNEGSKA (reference sequence). The CDR3 consists of 11 residues. CDR3 sequence (DNA): TGCAGTGCTAGAGGGCTCTATGGCTACACCTTC. Translating it yields CSARGLYGYTF.

V is TRBV20-1 and J is TRBJ1-5; D unresolved. V lost 4 bases and J 1 base, leaving 17 bases between the germline ends. CDR3 length equals 16 residues. Looked up from germline, CDR1 is DFQATT and CDR2 is SNEGSKA (reference sequence). The CDR3 here is CSAIDGPIASNQPQHF. The CDR3 nucleotides are TGCAGTGCTATCGACGGGCCCATAGCGAGCAATCAGCCCCAGCATTTT.

This clonotype was seen a few times. J is TRBJ2-1 and V is TRBV7-2; possibly TRBD2 for D (5 bases). V dropped 5 bases and J dropped 3 bases, with 11 bases sitting between them. CDR3 length equals 14 residues. Per germline, CDR1 SGHTA and CDR2 FQGNSA. The CDR3 here is CASSGRGVYNEQFF. The CDR3 DNA follows: TGTGCCAGCAGCGGGAGAGGAGTCTACAATGAGCAGTTCTTC.

This chain uses TRBV5-1 with TRBJ2-1; D is perhaps TRBD1 or TRBD2 (5 bases each). This CDR3 has 14 amino acids. Trimming removed 0 bases at V and 8 bases at J, with 12 bases between. The germline V gene encodes CDR1 SGHRS and CDR2 YFSETQ. CDR3 bases: TGCGCCAGCAGCTTGGTATCAGGGACCGATGAGCAGTTCTTC. Residues: CASSLVSGTDEQFF. Full variable domain (missing parts from reference TRBV5-1 and TRBJ2-1): KAGVTQTPRYLIKTRGQQVTLSCSPISGHRSVSWYQQTPGQGLQFLFEYFSETQRNKGNFPGRFSGRQFSNSRSEMNVSTLELGDSALYLCASSLVSGTDEQFFGPGTRLTVL.

This clonotype was found a few times. The chain has TRBV7-8 and TRBJ2-6; D may be TRBD2 (5 bases). Germline CDR1 is SGHVS and CDR2 is FQNEAQ. Trimming shortened V by 0 bases and J by 0 bases, and 6 bases separated the two germline ends. The CDR3 is 16 residues long. This CDR3 reads CASSLAAGSGANVLTF. In nucleotides, the CDR3 is TGTGCCAGCAGCTTAGCGGCGGGCTCTGGGGCCAACGTCCTGACTTTC. The variable domain in full, completed from reference TRBV7-8 and TRBJ2-6, reads GAGVSQSPRYKVAKRGQDVALRCDPISGHVSLFWYQQALGQGPEFLTYFQNEAQLDKSGLPSDRFFAERPEGSVSTLKIQRTQQEDSAVYLCASSLAAGSGANVLTFGAGSRLTVL.

The chain links TRBV15 to TRBJ1-1; perhaps TRBD1 as D (5 bases). V was clipped by 1 base and J by 1 base, with 13 bases between them. The CDR3 covers 16 residues. The germline gives CDR1 LNHNV, CDR2 YYDKDF (reference sequence). CDR3 in amino acids: CATSRAPGISNTEAFF. CDR3 sequence (DNA): TGTGCCACCAGCAGAGCGCCAGGGATATCGAACACTGAAGCTTTCTTT.

This clonotype was found a few times. The chain recombines TRBV19 with TRBJ2-3; D might be TRBD1 (5 bases). V was cut by 7 bases and J by 5 bases, with 13 bases left in between. The V gene's germline CDR1 is LNHDA and CDR2 SQIVND (reference sequence). The CDR3 contains 13 residues. CDR3 nucleotides: TGTGCCAGTAATTCTGGGGCTGGAGATACGCAGTATTTT. Translated, it gives CASNSGAGDTQYF.

The sample holds a few counts of this clonotype. J is TRBJ2-7 and V is TRBV20-1; the match to TRBD2 covers 7 bases. This CDR3 has 14 amino acids. Germline assignment: CDR1 DFQATT and CDR2 SNEGSKA (reference sequence). Trimming at V came to 4 bases and at J to 2 bases, leaving 8 bases not matched to a gene. Here the CDR3 reads CSAKQLAWTYEQYF. For the CDR3, the DNA is TGCAGTGCTAAACAACTAGCGTGGACCTACGAGCAGTACTTC.

This sequence joins TRBV2 and TRBJ1-3, with 7 nucleotides matching TRBD1. Germline CDR1 SNHLY, CDR2 FYNNEI. The V gene end was trimmed by 4 bases and the J gene end by 7 bases; junction bases not matched to a gene: 7. There are 14 residues in the CDR3. This CDR3 reads CASSGTGPLNTIYF. The CDR3 DNA reads TGTGCCAGCAGTGGGACAGGTCCCTTGAACACCATATATTTT.

This clonotype came up a few times. The rearrangement links TRBV11-2 to TRBJ2-1, with 11 positions matching TRBD2. Germline V gene data show CDR1 as SGHAT and CDR2 as FQNNGV. With 5 bases clipped from V and 9 bases from J, the junction kept 6 bases outside the gene matches. CDR3 length equals 14 residues. The CDR3 sequence: CASSPSGGSTEQFF. The DNA for the CDR3 is TGTGCCAGCAGCCCTAGCGGGGGGTCCACTGAGCAGTTCTTC. The complete variable domain, with remaining parts taken from reference TRBV11-2 and TRBJ2-1, reads EAGVAQSPRYKIIEKRQSVAFWCNPISGHATLYWYQQILGQGPKLLIQFQNNGVVDDSQLPKDRFSAERLKGVDSTLKIQPAKLEDSAVYLCASSPSGGSTEQFFGPGTRLTVL.

This clonotype was detected ten times or more. This chain connects TRBV7-2 to TRBJ2-7; weak D call: TRBD2 (6 bases). In germline, CDR1 is SGHTA, CDR2 FQGNSA. The CDR3 spans 14 residues. Trimming pared 7 bases from V and 3 bases from J, leaving 16 bases between. Written as DNA, the CDR3 is TGTGCCAGCACCTTCTCCAGGACTAACTACGAGCAGTACTTC. Its protein product is CASTFSRTNYEQYF.